The 3 T cell receptor beta chains listed next were all sequenced from one sample in a study of blood T cell repertoires in COVID-19. The method was immunoSEQ multiplex PCR; TCRdb's version includes in-frame clones alone and lacks a portion of them. The data contain around 220,000 clones, more than 75% of them singletons. Material: peripheral blood. The receptors shown here come from a man in his forties with active or convalescent COVID-19.

The rearrangement joins TRBV30 to TRBJ2-2; D might be TRBD2 (6 bases). V lost 3 bases and J 1 base, leaving 9 bases between the germline ends. Germline CDR1 GTSNPN, CDR2 SVGIG (reference sequence). The CDR3 extends over 14 amino acids. This CDR3 reads CAWRRGLNTGELFF. CDR3 DNA: TGTGCCTGGAGGCGGGGTTTGAACACCGGGGAGCTGTTTTTT.

This chain links TRBV5-4 with TRBJ2-5; the D gene is possibly TRBD2 (6 bases). The V end was cut by 2 bases, the J end by 2 bases, with 13 bases between. This CDR3 is 15 amino acids long. CDR1 and CDR2 (germline): SGHNT, YYREEE (reference sequence). CDR3 DNA: TGTGCCAGCAGCTTTGATGTGGGGGGACAAGAGACCCAGTACTTC. It codes for CASSFDVGGQETQYF.

The J gene is TRBJ1-4, the V gene TRBV29-1; 8 nucleotides line up with TRBD1. Germline values: CDR1 SQVTM, CDR2 ANQGSEA. The J segment lost 3 bases and the V segment lost 8 bases, leaving 5 bases of the junction unmatched. The CDR3 extends over 13 amino acids. Here the CDR3 reads CSSWTGPNEKLFF. For the CDR3, the DNA is TGCAGCTCATGGACAGGGCCTAATGAAAAACTGTTTTTT.